Each of the 20 T cell receptor beta chains below was sequenced from the same sample in a study of blood T cells in healthy people across ages. Through a sample-barcoded 5' primer and a J-beta primer mix, a second PCR was run for roughly 6 to 12 cycles. TCRdb re-derived calls from the 5' RACE reads in MiXCR, one entry per CDR3 protein. The table lists 800,000 to 1,000,000 distinct CDR3 sequences, around 48% of them singletons. The material sequenced was blood. The receptors were sampled from a man aged 25 to 40 in good health.

This clonotype was seen only a few times. The rearrangement joins TRBV28 to TRBJ2-1, with 12 positions matching TRBD2. Germline loops: CDR1 MDHEN, CDR2 SYDVKM. This CDR3 spans 15 amino acids. V lost 5 bases and J lost 6; bases outside the gene matches: 5. Here the CDR3 DNA reads TGTGCCAGCAGTCAACCTAGCGGGGGGGCCAATGAGCAGTTCTTC. It specifies CASSQPSGGANEQFF. Full variable domain (rest looked up from reference TRBV28 and TRBJ2-1): DVKVTQSSRYLVKRTGEKVFLECVQDMDHENMFWYRQDPGLGLRLIYFSYDVKMKEKGDIPEGYSVSREKKERFSLILESASTNQTSMYLCASSQPSGGANEQFFGPGTRLTVL.

The chain uses TRBV15 and TRBJ2-3, with 7 bases that match TRBD2. Germline CDR1 is LNHNV and CDR2 is YYDKDF (reference sequence). This CDR3 contains 16 residues. V gave up 0 bases and J gave up 0 bases; unmatched junction bases: 3. The CDR3 coding sequence is TGTGCCACCAGCAGAGATCTAGCGGCTAGCACAGATACGCAGTATTTT. Translating it yields CATSRDLAASTDTQYF.

This clonotype was detected many times. This rearrangement joins TRBV27 to TRBJ2-7; D gene ambiguous. Between the trimmed V and J ends, which lost 5 bases and 4 bases, there was a span of 12 bases. The CDR3 extends over 13 amino acids. Germline CDR1 MNHEY, CDR2 SMNVEV (reference sequence). This chain's CDR3 is CASSLGPPYEQYF. In nucleotides, the CDR3 is TGTGCCAGCAGTCTCGGCCCCCCTTACGAGCAGTACTTC.

This clonotype was picked up one time. The chain combines TRBV4-1 with TRBJ2-4; D gene ambiguous. The end of the DNA aligns better with TRBJ2-5, so the J call may be wrong. There are 15 residues in the CDR3. Per the germline V gene, CDR1 is MGHRA and CDR2 is YSYEKL. CDR3 loop: CASSQGEGNDMTQYF. The DNA of the CDR3 is TGCGCCAGCAGCCAAGGGGAAGGGAATGATATGACCCAGTACTTC.

The CDR3 region is CASSLSGGEFYEQYF. In DNA, the CDR3 is TGTGCCAGCAGTTTAAGTGGGGGGGAATTTTACGAGCAGTACTTC. The V gene is TRBV27, the J gene TRBJ2-7; 7 nucleotides agree with TRBD2. Germline CDR1 is MNHEY and CDR2 is SMNVEV (reference sequence). The CDR3 totals 15 residues. The ends lost 2 bases at V and 4 bases at J; junction bases unmatched: 8.

In its sample, this clonotype was seen many times. The rearrangement uses TRBV6-4 and TRBJ1-1; D gene ambiguous. Germline V gene sequence: CDR1 MRHNA, CDR2 SNTAGT. CDR3 length equals 13 residues. V lost 3 bases and J lost 1, with 6 bases in between. The CDR3 DNA reads TGTGCCAGCAGTGATGTGGCGAACACTGAAGCTTTCTTT. Amino acids: CASSDVANTEAFF.

This chain links TRBV7-2 with TRBJ2-3; tentative D call: TRBD2 (7 bases). There are 18 residues in the CDR3. The V and J ends lost 5 bases and 0 bases respectively, with 21 bases between them. Germline V CDR1 and CDR2: SGHTA, FQGNSA. The CDR3 is CASSHEGVRGWSTDTQYF. The CDR3 DNA sequence: TGTGCCAGCAGCCACGAGGGGGTGCGGGGGTGGAGCACAGATACGCAGTATTTT.

The chain employs TRBV6-5 and TRBJ1-2, with 7 nucleotides matching TRBD1. CDR1 and CDR2 (germline): MNHEY, SVGAGI. V shed 2 bases and J 2 bases; nucleotides not matched to a gene: 8. This CDR3 spans 16 amino acids. CDR3 DNA sequence: TGTGCCAGCAGTTACGACTTAGGGACAGCGAACTATGGCTACACCTTC. Amino acid sequence: CASSYDLGTANYGYTF.

This clonotype was observed a handful of times. The V and J genes are TRBV20-1 and TRBJ2-7, with D maybe TRBD1 (5 bases). CDR3 length: 14 residues. Germline CDR1 and CDR2: DFQATT and SNEGSKA (reference sequence). Deletions cut 6 bases from V and 2 bases from J, with 17 bases between. The CDR3 is CSALGRVSAYEQYF. The CDR3 DNA reads as TGCAGTGCGCTCGGCAGGGTTTCGGCCTACGAGCAGTACTTC.

The chain links TRBV11-2 to TRBJ2-1; D might be TRBD2 (6 bases). V lost 2 bases and J lost 5, with 16 bases in between. Germline loops: CDR1 SGHAT, CDR2 FQNNGV. There are 16 residues in the CDR3. CDR3 sequence (DNA): TGTGCCAGCAGCTTATCAGATGGGCGGGGTGACAATGAGCAGTTCTTC. It is translated as CASSLSDGRGDNEQFF.

V usage is TRBV12-3 or TRBV12-4 and J usage is TRBJ1-1; TRBD1 matches at 10 bases. The V gene end was trimmed by 6 bases and the J gene end by 4 bases; junction bases not matched to a gene: 17. The CDR3 contains 18 residues. CDR3 region: CASSPLRDRGLEGTEAFF. CDR3 bases: TGTGCCAGCAGCCCTCTCCGGGACAGGGGCCTCGAGGGCACTGAAGCTTTCTTT.

This clonotype was counted many times. The V and J genes are TRBV5-1 and TRBJ2-5; D gene uncertain. Trimming removed 2 bases from V and 3 bases from J, with 5 bases in between. Germline V gives CDR1 SGHRS, CDR2 YFSETQ. The CDR3 totals 12 residues. The chain's CDR3 is CASSFSEETQYF. Here the CDR3 DNA reads TGCGCCAGCAGCTTTAGTGAAGAGACCCAGTACTTC.

This rearrangement joins TRBV4-2 to TRBJ2-3; D remains unclear. The V gene's germline CDR1 is LGHNA and CDR2 YNFKEQ. CDR3 length: 15 residues. Trimming shortened V by 0 bases and J by 0 bases, and 7 bases separated the two germline ends. For the CDR3, the DNA is TGTGCCAGCAGCCAAGATACCGGGAGCACAGATACGCAGTATTTT. Its protein product is CASSQDTGSTDTQYF.

This clonotype was detected a few times. The chain uses TRBV7-2 and TRBJ1-5; the D gene is possibly TRBD1 (5 bases). Trimming shortened V by 5 bases and J by 4 bases, and 6 bases separated the two germline ends. Germline assignment: CDR1 SGHTA and CDR2 FQGNSA. This CDR3 comprises 12 residues. Here the CDR3 reads CASSAGNQPQHF. The DNA for the CDR3 is TGTGCCAGCAGCGCAGGGAATCAGCCCCAGCATTTT.

This sequence joins TRBV29-1 and TRBJ2-1; 10 nucleotides line up with TRBD1. V dropped 4 bases and J dropped 6; count of bases not matched to a gene: 3. Germline V gene lookup returns CDR1 SQVTM and CDR2 ANQGSEA. CDR3 length equals 13 residues. The CDR3 sequence is CSVGDRGINEQFF. The CDR3, as DNA: TGCAGCGTTGGGGACAGGGGTATCAATGAGCAGTTCTTC.

This clonotype has only one observation. The V gene is TRBV25-1, the J gene TRBJ2-7; tentative D call: TRBD1 (5 bases). There are 14 residues in the CDR3. Looked up from germline, CDR1 is MGHDK and CDR2 is SYGVNS. The V and J ends lost 6 bases and 0 bases respectively, with 12 bases between them. CDR3 in amino acids: CASRQTESSYEQYF. Here the CDR3 DNA reads TGTGCCAGCAGACAGACAGAGAGCTCCTACGAGCAGTACTTC.

CDR3 nucleotide sequence: TGTGCCAGCAGCCTACCGGGACTAGCATCCTACAATGAGCAGTTCTTC. This translates into CASSLPGLASYNEQFF. V gene TRBV7-2 combines with J gene TRBJ2-1, with 9 bases aligning to TRBD2. With 5 bases clipped from V and 1 base from J, the junction kept 6 bases outside the gene matches. Germline values: CDR1 SGHTA, CDR2 FQGNSA. There are 16 residues in the CDR3.

This sequence joins TRBV7-9 and TRBJ1-1; D unclear. The CDR3 is made up of 14 amino acids. Germline CDR1 and CDR2: SEHNR and FQNEAQ (reference sequence). The germline V and J ends were trimmed by 5 bases and 1 base, with 11 bases remaining between them. The DNA for the CDR3 is TGTGCCAGCAGCCCGAACAACAGGAACACTGAAGCTTTCTTT. Protein product: CASSPNNRNTEAFF.

This clonotype has just a few counts. This chain connects TRBV5-6 to TRBJ2-5; either TRBD1 or TRBD2 may fit D (5 bases each). CDR1 is SGHDT, CDR2 YYEEEE, per germline. This CDR3 spans 16 amino acids. Trimming shortened V by 4 bases and J by 5 bases, and 21 bases separated the two germline ends. For the CDR3, the DNA is TGTGCCAGCAGCCGACGAGGGGCCCAGGCGGTCGAGACCCAGTACTTC. Protein: CASSRRGAQAVETQYF.

This clonotype was observed many times. The V gene is TRBV27, the J gene TRBJ2-7, with TRBD2 as a possible D gene (5 bases). CDR3 length: 14 amino acids. The germline CDR1 and CDR2 sequences are MNHEY and SMNVEV (reference sequence). The V end lost 1 base, the J end lost 6 bases, and 13 bases lay between the germline ends. CDR3 DNA: TGTGCCAGCAGTTTATTCGGACCGGACTTCGAGCAGTACTTC. It codes for CASSLFGPDFEQYF.